A single count supports the clone carrying this T cell receptor beta chain. The data belong to a study of blood T cell repertoires in COVID-19. Study in general: Samples came from the United States, Italy and Spain, spanning acute and convalescent COVID-19. PBMCs, B-cell-depleted T cells, or T cells were the source of the cDNA or gDNA that made up the material.

In the authors' methods: It was from reference gene primer amplification that nucleated cell counts were estimated. This table comes from immunoSEQ multiplex PCR, and its TCRdb copy is limited to in-frame clones, with some not included. The V and J calls and clone size were taken over from that table, and D and trimming were inferred from the DNA. The table shows roughly 200,000 clones, with about 88% occurring only once. Germline CDR1 MDHEN, CDR2 SYDVKM. The CDR3 has 12 residues. Trimming cost V 5 bases and J 6 bases, with 8 bases left between them. The sequence was collected from a man aged 65 to 79 with acute or convalescent COVID-19. The sample was peripheral blood. This chain connects TRBV28 to TRBJ1-5; D is undetermined. CDR3 protein: CASSTQPQPQHF. CDR3 nucleotide sequence: TGTGCCAGCAGTACACAGCCTCAGCCCCAGCATTTT. Variable domain in full (rest from reference TRBV28 and TRBJ1-5): DVKVTQSSRYLVKRTGEKVFLECVQDMDHENMFWYRQDPGLGLRLIYFSYDVKMKEKGDIPEGYSVSREKKERFSLILESASTNQTSMYLCASSTQPQPQHFGDGTRLSIL.